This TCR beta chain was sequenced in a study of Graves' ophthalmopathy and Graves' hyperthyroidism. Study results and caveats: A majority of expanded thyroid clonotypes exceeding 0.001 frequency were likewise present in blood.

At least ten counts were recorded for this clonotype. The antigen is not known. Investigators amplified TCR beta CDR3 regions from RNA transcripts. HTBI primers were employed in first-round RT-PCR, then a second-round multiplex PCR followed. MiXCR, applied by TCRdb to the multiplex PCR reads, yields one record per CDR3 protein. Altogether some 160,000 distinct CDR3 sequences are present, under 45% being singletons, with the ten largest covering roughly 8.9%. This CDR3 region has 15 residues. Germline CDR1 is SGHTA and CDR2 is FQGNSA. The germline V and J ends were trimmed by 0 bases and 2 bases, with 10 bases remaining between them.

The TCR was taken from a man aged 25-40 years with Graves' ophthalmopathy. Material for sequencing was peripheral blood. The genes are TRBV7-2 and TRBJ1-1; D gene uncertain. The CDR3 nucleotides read TGTGCCAGCAGCTTAGCGATAGGGTTAAACACTGAAGCTTTCTTT. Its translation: CASSLAIGLNTEAFF. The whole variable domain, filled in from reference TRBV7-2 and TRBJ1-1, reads GAGVSQSPSNKVTEKGKDVELRCDPISGHTALYWYRQSLGQGLEFLIYFQGNSAPDKSGLPSDRFSAERTGGSVSTLTIQRTQQEDSAVYLCASSLAIGLNTEAFFGQGTRLTVV.